The 20 T cell receptor beta chains below come from one sample, sequenced in a study of control samples from healthy donors and cancer patients. Measured with immunoSEQ multiplex PCR; TCRdb has only the in-frame clones, and not every one. This sample has over 150,000 clones; 85% to 95% occur once, and the top ten carry around 1.3%. Sequencing input: blood. These receptors all stem from a woman younger than 30 in good health.

The chain couples TRBV14 to TRBJ1-1, with D tentatively TRBD1 (5 bases). This CDR3 is built from 14 residues. CDR1 and CDR2 (germline): SGHDN, FVKESK. Trimming took off 0 bases at V and 5 bases at J, with 10 bases between the two ends. CDR3 sequence: CASSQEGGMTEAFF. The CDR3 DNA reads TGTGCCAGCAGCCAAGAGGGGGGGATGACTGAAGCTTTCTTT.

This clone was observed once. The rearrangement links TRBV4-1 to TRBJ1-5, with a possible D match to TRBD1 (5 bases). The germline V gene has CDR1 MGHRA and CDR2 YSYEKL. The CDR3 consists of 14 residues. The ends were cut back, 1 base at V and 5 bases at J, with 9 bases in the middle. This chain's CDR3 is CASSQGVGDQPQHF. The CDR3 nucleotides read TGCGCCAGCAGCCAAGGAGTGGGGGATCAGCCCCAGCATTTT.

The chain joins TRBV11-2 to TRBJ2-1, with D possibly TRBD1 on 6 matching bases. Per the germline V gene, CDR1 is SGHAT and CDR2 is FQNNGV. Trimming left V 6 bases short and J 8 bases short, with 20 bases between. This CDR3 region has 15 residues. CDR3 DNA: TGTGCCAGCAGGATCCGGGACACCCGAGGCGATGAGCAGTTCTTC. It codes for CASRIRDTRGDEQFF.

The chain has TRBV5-6 and TRBJ1-1, with a possible D match to TRBD1 (5 bases). Trimming left V 4 bases short and J 0 bases short, with 7 bases between. The CDR3 contains 13 residues. Germline values: CDR1 SGHDT, CDR2 YYEEEE. The DNA for the CDR3 is TGTGCCAGCAGCGTGGGGCTGAACACTGAAGCTTTCTTT. The encoded protein is CASSVGLNTEAFF.

This chain uses TRBV21-1 with TRBJ2-7; the table's D call of TRBD2 was not tested on the DNA. TRBV21-1 is classified as a pseudogene. The CDR3 loop spans 13 amino acids. In DNA form, the CDR3 reads TGTGCCAGCAGCAAAGGACGGGCCTACGAGCAGTACTTC. This encodes CASSKGRAYEQYF.

The gene calls are TRBV11-2 and TRBJ1-5, with TRBD1 matching 9 bases. This CDR3 is 15 amino acids long. Germline V CDR1 and CDR2: SGHAT, FQNNGV. V was clipped by 1 base and J by 7 bases; unmatched bases: 5. The CDR3 region is CASSLAGTGTQPQHF. The CDR3, as DNA: TGTGCCAGCAGCTTAGCCGGGACAGGGACCCAGCCCCAGCATTTT.

The V and J genes are TRBV10-3 and TRBJ1-3; no reliable D call. CDR3 length: 14 residues. The germline CDR1 and CDR2 sequences are ENHRY and SYGVKD. Trimming took off 0 bases at V and 2 bases at J, with 5 bases between the two ends. The DNA for the CDR3 is TGTGCCATCAGTGAGTCAGGGACTGGAAACACCATATATTTT. This sequence encodes CAISESGTGNTIYF.

This clone was detected only once. The V gene is TRBV6-5, the J gene TRBJ2-7, with 7 bases identical to TRBD1. With V trimmed by 2 bases and J by 2 bases, 6 bases remained unmatched. Germline V gene data show CDR1 as MNHEY and CDR2 as SVGAGI. This CDR3 is 15 amino acids long. This CDR3 is CASSYPRGQTYEQYF. The CDR3 region has the DNA TGTGCCAGCAGTTACCCAAGGGGGCAGACCTACGAGCAGTACTTC.

The J gene is TRBJ2-3, the V gene TRBV7-9; TRBD1 agrees at 7 bases. Germline CDR1 SEHNR, CDR2 FQNEAQ (reference sequence). Trimming at V came to 0 bases and at J to 2 bases, leaving 5 bases not matched to a gene. This CDR3 contains 16 residues. The CDR3: CASSLALTGTTDTQYF. The DNA for the CDR3 is TGTGCCAGCAGCTTAGCCTTGACAGGGACCACAGATACGCAGTATTTT. The variable domain in full, with the rest retrieved from reference TRBV7-9 and TRBJ2-3, is DTGVSQNPRHKITKRGQNVTFRCDPISEHNRLYWYRQTLGQGPEFLTYFQNEAQLEKSRLLSDRFSAERPKGSFSTLEIQRTEQGDSAMYLCASSLALTGTTDTQYFGPGTRLTVL.

This chain links TRBV29-1 with TRBJ1-1; 10 bases agree with TRBD1. This CDR3 contains 14 residues. V was pared by 6 bases and J by 4 bases, with 8 bases of the junction left unmatched. The germline gives CDR1 SQVTM, CDR2 ANQGSEA. The CDR3 coding sequence is TGCAGCGTCCTCCGGACAGGGGGGGGCACTGAAGCTTTCTTT. It encodes CSVLRTGGGTEAFF. The variable domain in full, completed from reference TRBV29-1 and TRBJ1-1, reads SAVISQKPSRDICQRGTSLTIQCQVDSQVTMMFWYRQQPGQSLTLIATANQGSEATYESGFVIDKFPISRPNLTFSTLTVSNMSPEDSSIYLCSVLRTGGGTEAFFGQGTRLTVV.

This chain connects TRBV9 to TRBJ1-4; D unresolved. Trimming took off 4 bases at V and 0 bases at J, with 10 bases between the two ends. The CDR3 covers 15 residues. Per the germline V gene, CDR1 is SGDLS and CDR2 is YYNGEE. The CDR3 coding sequence is TGTGCCAGCAGCACCCGAAGCGCAACTAATGAAAAACTGTTTTTT. Protein sequence: CASSTRSATNEKLFF.

The sample holds one count of this clone. V gene TRBV28 combines with J gene TRBJ2-5; TRBD2 matches 7 bases. The length of the CDR3 is 15 residues. Germline lookup yields CDR1 MDHEN and CDR2 SYDVKM. The V segment lost 6 bases and the J segment 3 bases; nucleotides outside the gene matches: 10. Here the CDR3 reads CASRGALGREETQYF. CDR3 nucleotides: TGTGCCAGCAGAGGGGCCCTGGGGAGGGAAGAGACCCAGTACTTC.

CDR3 DNA sequence: TGTGCCAGCAGTTACTCAGGACAAGCATATGAAAAACTGTTTTTT. Translated: CASSYSGQAYEKLFF. V gene TRBV6-2 or TRBV6-3 combines with J gene TRBJ1-4, with D possibly TRBD1 on 5 matching bases. V was shortened by 0 bases and J by 6 bases, with 11 bases between the two germline ends. In germline, CDR1 is MNHEY, CDR2 SVGEGT. This CDR3 has 15 residues.

This clone was found once. The chain is built from TRBV11-3 and TRBJ1-6, with a tentative D call TRBD1 (5 bases). The V gene lost 2 bases and the J gene lost 10 bases, with 15 bases spanning the gap. Germline V gene sequence: CDR1 SGHNT, CDR2 YENEEA. This CDR3 contains 15 residues. The CDR3 region is CASSLNFGAESPLHF. The CDR3 DNA is TGTGCCAGCAGCTTAAACTTTGGGGCGGAATCACCCCTCCACTTT.

This clone was observed once. The chain joins TRBV18 to TRBJ2-5, with D maybe TRBD1 (6 bases). This CDR3 comprises 13 residues. The V and J ends lost 8 bases and 3 bases respectively, with 13 bases between them. Per germline, CDR1 KGHSH and CDR2 LQKENI. The CDR3 DNA follows: TGTGCCAGCGCCGGACAGAGGGAAGAGACCCAGTACTTC. Translated, it gives CASAGQREETQYF.

Worth noting for this clone: Distinct nucleotide sequences in the sample also encode this CDR3. This chain uses TRBV21-1 with TRBJ2-7. TRBV21-1 constitutes a pseudogene. The CDR3 sequence is 12 residues long. The CDR3 DNA sequence: TGTGCCAGCAGCAAAGGGGGTTACGAGCAGTACTTC. Translating gives CASSKGGYEQYF.

The rearrangement joins TRBV7-2 to TRBJ1-5; D possibly corresponds to TRBD1 (5 bases). Trimming stripped 2 bases from V and 5 bases from J, with 13 bases between. Germline values: CDR1 SGHTA, CDR2 FQGNSA. The CDR3 totals 15 residues. The CDR3 bases are TGTGCCAGCAGCTTAAGCAGGGTCGGGGATCAGCCCCAGCATTTT. This codes for CASSLSRVGDQPQHF. Complete variable domain (other parts from reference TRBV7-2 and TRBJ1-5): GAGVSQSPSNKVTEKGKDVELRCDPISGHTALYWYRQSLGQGLEFLIYFQGNSAPDKSGLPSDRFSAERTGGSVSTLTIQRTQQEDSAVYLCASSLSRVGDQPQHFGDGTRLSIL.

V usage is TRBV6-5 and J usage is TRBJ1-1, with a weak D call TRBD1 (6 bases). V lost 5 bases and J 7 bases, leaving 17 bases between the germline ends. CDR3 length equals 14 residues. The V gene's germline CDR1 is MNHEY and CDR2 SVGAGI. CDR3 in amino acids: CASSLSGTPLEAFF. CDR3 coding DNA: TGTGCCAGCAGTCTGTCCGGGACACCCCTTGAAGCTTTCTTT.

This chain connects TRBV10-3 to TRBJ1-2; D is perhaps TRBD1 (5 bases). Germline loops: CDR1 ENHRY, CDR2 SYGVKD. Deletions cut 5 bases from V and 6 bases from J, with 13 bases between. The CDR3 contains 13 residues. DNA for the CDR3: TGTGCCATCAGTCTCGGGGGGGTGGATGGCTACACCTTC. Translated, it gives CAISLGGVDGYTF.

This sequence joins TRBV5-1 and TRBJ2-1; D remains unclear. Per the germline V gene, CDR1 is SGHRS and CDR2 is YFSETQ. The CDR3 has 15 residues. V lost 0 bases, J lost 3 bases, and 10 bases lay in between. CDR3 sequence: CASSLAQADYNEQFF. The CDR3 region has the DNA TGCGCCAGCAGCTTGGCCCAGGCAGACTACAATGAGCAGTTCTTC.